This T cell receptor (beta chain) originates from a study of blood T cell repertoires in COVID-19. Study information: The origin of the acute and convalescent COVID-19 samples was the United States, Italy and Spain. The cDNA or gDNA used as material had been derived from T cells, B-cell-depleted T cells, or PBMCs.

Per the original methods: Counts of nucleated cells, estimated from reference gene primer amplification, were obtained. The method was immunoSEQ multiplex PCR; TCRdb's version includes in-frame clones alone and lacks a portion of them. Clone size and V and J calls were adopted from that table, with D and trimming inferred from the DNA. The repertoire includes about 91,000 clones, approximately 90% of them detected once, and approximately 4.8% sits in the top ten. The germline CDR1 and CDR2 sequences are SNHLY and FYNNEI. V lost 0 bases and J 9 bases, leaving 9 bases between the germline ends. This CDR3 has 13 residues.

V usage is TRBV2 and J usage is TRBJ2-1; D is ambiguous. This TCR was recovered from a woman of 80 years or more with active COVID-19. The sequenced material came from peripheral blood. The DNA of the CDR3 is TGTGCCAGCAGTGAAGCGGCGAGGAGTGAGCAGTTCTTC. Amino acids: CASSEAARSEQFF.